The TCR beta chain under discussion was sequenced for a study of vaccination and CD4 T cells after COVID-19. The treatment was: approximately 9-day PBMC culture with coronavirus spike peptide pools or control peptides (ViraFEST assay). Investigators obtained the unexposed donor's CD4+ T cells before the COVID-19 pandemic (2011-2018). Antigen-specific T cells were expanded with peptide pools by ViraFEST, and TCRs were then sequenced. In the case of this clonotype: Its target is unknown.

General observations from the study: Median SARS-CoV-2-reactive clonotype numbers went up from roughly 21 to 40, but not significantly.

CD4+ T cells that had been cultured provided DNA sequenced with the Oncomine TCR Beta short-read assay. Cultured CD4+ T cells were the source of extracted genomic DNA. TCRdb itself ran the PCR reads through MiXCR, one entry per CDR3 protein. The data show approximately 9,600 distinct CDR3 sequences, less than 45% seen once. Input material: CD4+ T cells from blood, cultured in vitro. This TCR came from a human donor in good health.

The CDR3 DNA reads TGCAGTACCTTTAACCCAGGGGGAAACATTCAGTACTTC. Protein product: CSTFNPGGNIQYF. The chain recombines TRBV20-1 with TRBJ2-4; 7 nucleotides match TRBD1. With 8 bases clipped from V and 6 bases from J, the junction kept 10 bases outside the gene matches. The CDR3 spans 13 residues. The germline gives CDR1 DFQATT, CDR2 SNEGSKA (reference sequence).